The sequence of this T cell receptor (beta chain) was determined in a study of blood T cell repertoires in COVID-19. Study at large: Sites in the United States, Italy and Spain provided acute and convalescent COVID-19 samples. T cells, B-cell-depleted T cells, or PBMCs supplied cDNA or gDNA.

The CDR3 has 15 amino acids. CDR1 and CDR2 (germline): MDHEN, SYDVKM. With 8 bases removed from V and 0 bases from J, the gap between germline ends came to 16 bases. In the original analysis: By means of reference gene primer amplification, nucleated cell counts were estimated. This table comes from immunoSEQ multiplex PCR, and its TCRdb copy is limited to in-frame clones, with some not included. V, J and clone size were drawn from that table, and D and trimming were deduced from the DNA. The table includes 180,000 or so clones, about 85% detected once. The source of this sequence is a woman of 80 years or more in a cohort sampled during active or convalescent COVID-19. Sequences were obtained from peripheral blood. J is TRBJ1-2 and V is TRBV28; D gene unclear. The chain's CDR3 is CASARGSRANYGYTF. Written as DNA, the CDR3 is TGTGCCAGCGCCCGGGGTAGCAGAGCTAACTATGGCTACACCTTC.